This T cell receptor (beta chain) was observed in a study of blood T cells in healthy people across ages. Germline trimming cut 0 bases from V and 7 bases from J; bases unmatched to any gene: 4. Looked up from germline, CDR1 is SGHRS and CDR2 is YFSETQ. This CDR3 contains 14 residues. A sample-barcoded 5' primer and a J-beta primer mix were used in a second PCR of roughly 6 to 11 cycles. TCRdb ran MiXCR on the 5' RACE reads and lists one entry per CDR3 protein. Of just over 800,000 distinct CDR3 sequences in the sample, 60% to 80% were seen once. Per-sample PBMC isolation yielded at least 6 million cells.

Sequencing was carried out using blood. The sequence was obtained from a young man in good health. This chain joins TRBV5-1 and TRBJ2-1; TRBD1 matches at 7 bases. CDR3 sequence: CASSLGLTGNEQFF. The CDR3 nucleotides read TGCGCCAGCAGCTTGGGCCTGACAGGGAATGAGCAGTTCTTC.